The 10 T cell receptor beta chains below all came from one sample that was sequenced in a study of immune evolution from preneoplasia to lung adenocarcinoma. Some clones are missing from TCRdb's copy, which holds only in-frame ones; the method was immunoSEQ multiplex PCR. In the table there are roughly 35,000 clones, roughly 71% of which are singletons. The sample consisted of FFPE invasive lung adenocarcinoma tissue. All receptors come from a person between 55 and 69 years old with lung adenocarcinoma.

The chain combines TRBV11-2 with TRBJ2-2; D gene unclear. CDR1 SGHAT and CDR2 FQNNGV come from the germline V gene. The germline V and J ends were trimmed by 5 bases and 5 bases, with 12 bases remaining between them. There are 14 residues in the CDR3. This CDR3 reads CASSPSTKTGELFF. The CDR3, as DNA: TGTGCCAGCAGCCCATCGACCAAAACCGGGGAGCTGTTTTTT.

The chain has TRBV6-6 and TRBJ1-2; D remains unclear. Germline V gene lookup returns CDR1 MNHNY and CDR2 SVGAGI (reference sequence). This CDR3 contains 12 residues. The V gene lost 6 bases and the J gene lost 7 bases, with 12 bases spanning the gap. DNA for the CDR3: TGTGCCAGCAGCCAGTTTGGTACTGGCTACACCTTC. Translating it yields CASSQFGTGYTF.

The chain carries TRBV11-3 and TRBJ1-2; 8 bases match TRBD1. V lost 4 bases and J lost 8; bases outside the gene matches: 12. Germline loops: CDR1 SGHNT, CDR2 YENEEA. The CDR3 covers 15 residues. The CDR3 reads CASSSSGTGVLGYTF. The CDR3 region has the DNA TGTGCCAGCAGCTCGTCAGGGACAGGAGTTTTAGGCTACACCTTC. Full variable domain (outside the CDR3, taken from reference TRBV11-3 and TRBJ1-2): EAGVVQSPRYKIIEKKQPVAFWCNPISGHNTLYWYLQNLGQGPELLIRYENEEAVDDSQLPKDRFSAERLKGVDSTLKIQPAELGDSAVYLCASSSSGTGVLGYTFGSGTRLTVV.

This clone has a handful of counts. CDR3 residues: CSASPFEEAFF. Written as DNA, the CDR3 is TGCAGTGCAAGCCCATTCGAGGAAGCTTTCTTT. J is TRBJ1-1 and V is TRBV20-1; D remains unclear. This CDR3 has 11 residues. CDR1 and CDR2 (germline): DFQATT, SNEGSKA (reference sequence). The V gene lost 6 bases and the J gene lost 8 bases, with 13 bases spanning the gap.

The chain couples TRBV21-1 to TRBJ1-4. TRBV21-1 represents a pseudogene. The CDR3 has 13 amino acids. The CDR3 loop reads CASSRGGWEKLFF. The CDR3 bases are TGTGCCAGCAGCAGGGGAGGGTGGGAAAAACTGTTTTTT.

CDR3: CASSSTLGADTQYF. CDR3 nucleotides: TGTGCCAGCAGCTCCACACTAGGGGCAGATACGCAGTATTTT. V usage is TRBV7-2 and J usage is TRBJ2-3, with D perhaps assigned TRBD1 or TRBD2 (5 bases each). Germline CDR1 and CDR2: SGHTA and FQGNSA. The CDR3 has 14 residues. The V and J ends lost 4 bases and 4 bases respectively, with 12 bases between them. The whole variable domain, remainder taken from reference TRBV7-2 and TRBJ2-3, is GAGVSQSPSNKVTEKGKDVELRCDPISGHTALYWYRQSLGQGLEFLIYFQGNSAPDKSGLPSDRFSAERTGGSVSTLTIQRTQQEDSAVYLCASSSTLGADTQYFGPGTRLTVL.

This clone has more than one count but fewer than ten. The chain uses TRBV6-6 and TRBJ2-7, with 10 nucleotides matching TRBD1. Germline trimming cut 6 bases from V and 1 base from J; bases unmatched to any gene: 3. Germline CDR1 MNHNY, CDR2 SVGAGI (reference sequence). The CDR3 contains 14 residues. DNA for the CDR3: TGTGCCAGCAGGGGACAGGGGAATTCCTACGAGCAGTACTTC. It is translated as CASRGQGNSYEQYF.

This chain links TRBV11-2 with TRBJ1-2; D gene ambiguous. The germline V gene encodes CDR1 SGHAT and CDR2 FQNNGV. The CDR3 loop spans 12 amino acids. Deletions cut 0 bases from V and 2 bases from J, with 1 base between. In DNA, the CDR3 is TGTGCCAGCAGCTTAGACAACTATGGCTACACCTTC. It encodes CASSLDNYGYTF.

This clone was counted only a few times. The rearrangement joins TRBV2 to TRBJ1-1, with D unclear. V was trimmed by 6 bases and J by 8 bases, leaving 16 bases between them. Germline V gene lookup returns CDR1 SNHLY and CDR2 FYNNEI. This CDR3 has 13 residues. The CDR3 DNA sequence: TGTGCCAGCAGCATGACGTTGGGCACCGAAGCTTTCTTT. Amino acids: CASSMTLGTEAFF. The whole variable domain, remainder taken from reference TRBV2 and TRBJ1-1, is EPEVTQTPSHQVTQMGQEVILRCVPISNHLYFYWYRQILGQKVEFLVSFYNNEISEKSEIFDDQFSVERPDGSNFTLKIRSTKLEDSAMYFCASSMTLGTEAFFGQGTRLTVV.

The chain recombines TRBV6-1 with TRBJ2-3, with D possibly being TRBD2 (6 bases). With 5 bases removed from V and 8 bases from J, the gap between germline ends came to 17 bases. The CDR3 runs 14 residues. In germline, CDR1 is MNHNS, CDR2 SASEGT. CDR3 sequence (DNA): TGTGCCAGCAGTCCTAGGGTGGGAGCGGGTACGCAGTATTTT. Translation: CASSPRVGAGTQYF.